These T cell receptor beta chains were read from a single sample in a study of cytomegalovirus exposure and HLA in healthy donors. Data came from immunoSEQ multiplex PCR; TCRdb stores just in-frame clones and leaves some out. The table has more than 85,000 clones, around 75% seen once. The specimen was PBMCs. The receptors come from a young man in good health and CMV-seronegative. The CDR3 runs from the conserved cysteine through the conserved F or W. The D gene is left open where the match is weak. Size tells how often a clone was seen (once, few, many) or the class of an expanded clone, and some rows leave it out.

size,J,V,D,CDR3,DNA
NA,TRBJ2-1,TRBV7-9,NA,CASSLGRALINEQFF,TGTGCCAGCAGCTTAGGGAGGGCCTTGATAAATGAGCAGTTCTTC
NA,TRBJ1-4,TRBV28,NA,CASTLGQAGEKLFF,TGTGCCAGCACCCTTGGGCAGGCGGGTGAAAAACTGTTTTTT
NA,TRBJ2-1,TRBV9,NA,CASSAGPTGLGNEQFF,TGTGCCAGCAGCGCCGGCCCGACAGGCCTGGGGAATGAGCAGTTCTTC
NA,TRBJ2-5,TRBV6-1,TRBD2,CASSKASGGQETQYF,TGTGCCAGCAGTAAAGCTAGCGGGGGGCAAGAGACCCAGTACTTC
NA,TRBJ1-6,TRBV6-5,NA,CASSTPAGQGSPLHF,TGTGCCAGCAGCACCCCAGCCGGGCAGGGTTCACCCCTCCACTTT
few,TRBJ1-4,TRBV2,NA,CASSEPGWREKLFF,TGTGCCAGCAGTGAACCAGGGTGGCGTGAAAAACTGTTTTTT
NA,TRBJ2-3,TRBV7-2,TRBD1,CASSLGGQGSFTDTQYF,TGTGCCAGCAGCTTAGGGGGACAGGGGAGTTTCACAGATACGCAGTATTTT
NA,TRBJ2-1,TRBV27,TRBD2,CASGGLADHNEQFF,TGTGCCAGCGGGGGACTAGCGGACCACAATGAGCAGTTCTTC
NA,TRBJ2-3,TRBV5-1,TRBD2,CASSTPPTSGGLDTQYF,TGCGCCAGCAGCACGCCCCCGACTAGCGGGGGATTAGATACGCAGTATTTT
NA,TRBJ2-3,TRBV4-2,NA,CASSQKRGGLPSTTDTQYF,TGTGCCAGCAGCCAAAAGAGAGGGGGACTACCATCCACCACAGATACGCAGTATTTT
NA,TRBJ2-7,TRBV5-1,TRBD2,CASSLLAGESSYEQYF,TGCGCCAGCAGCCTCCTAGCGGGAGAGAGCTCCTACGAGCAGTACTTC
NA,TRBJ2-2,TRBV7-7,TRBD1,CASSLDRGTGELFF,TGTGCCAGCAGCTTAGACAGGGGAACCGGGGAGCTGTTTTTT
NA,TRBJ2-3,TRBV5-4,NA,CASSPIDRTDTQYF,TGTGCCAGCAGCCCTATAGACAGGACAGATACGCAGTATTTT
NA,TRBJ2-1,TRBV5-6,TRBD2,CASSLAGGTIVDEQFF,TGTGCCAGCAGCTTGGCCGGCGGGACTATTGTAGATGAGCAGTTCTTC
NA,TRBJ1-1,TRBV14,TRBD1,CASSHDRGAEAFF,TGTGCCAGCAGCCACGACAGGGGAGCTGAAGCTTTCTTT
NA,TRBJ2-7,TRBV9,NA,CASSAEGSAFYEQYF,TGTGCCAGCAGCGCCGAGGGTAGCGCATTCTACGAGCAGTACTTC
NA,TRBJ2-1,TRBV25-1,NA,CASSENRVNSNEQFF,TGTGCCAGCAGTGAAAACAGGGTTAACAGTAATGAGCAGTTCTTC
NA,TRBJ2-7,TRBV18,NA,CASSPGAGEGYEQYF,TGTGCCAGCTCACCAGGGGCAGGGGAAGGTTACGAGCAGTACTTC
NA,TRBJ2-1,TRBV9,TRBD2,CASSSRGGSSGFTRDNEQFF,TGTGCCAGCAGCTCCCGAGGGGGATCTAGCGGGTTCACAAGGGACAATGAGCAGTTCTTC
NA,TRBJ2-7,TRBV30,TRBD1,CAWGDPGQGAYEQYF,TGTGCCTGGGGCGACCCGGGACAGGGGGCCTACGAGCAGTACTTC
NA,TRBJ1-3,TRBV30,NA,CAWSVGGSGNTIYF,TGTGCCTGGAGTGTGGGGGGATCAGGAAACACCATATATTTT
few,TRBJ2-1,TRBV30,NA,CAWSKTPINEQFF,TGTGCCTGGAGTAAGACTCCGATCAATGAGCAGTTCTTC
NA,TRBJ2-7,TRBV18,TRBD2,CASLPGLEGGYEQYF,TGTGCCAGCTTACCGGGACTAGAGGGGGGATACGAGCAGTACTTC
NA,TRBJ1-1,TRBV18,TRBD1,CASSQRGTGFTEAFF,TGTGCCAGCTCTCAACGGGGGACAGGGTTCACTGAAGCTTTCTTT
NA,TRBJ2-1,TRBV9,TRBD2,CASSGGTSGTGRSYNEQFF,TGTGCCAGCAGCGGCGGGACTAGCGGGACCGGACGCTCCTACAATGAGCAGTTCTTC
NA,TRBJ2-3,TRBV2,TRBD2,CASSFLAGAGDTQYF,TGTGCCAGCAGTTTTTTAGCGGGGGCCGGGGATACGCAGTATTTT
NA,TRBJ2-3,TRBV10-3,TRBD2,CAISESMALAGVYSTDTQYF,TGTGCCATCAGTGAGTCGATGGCCCTAGCGGGAGTCTATTCCACAGATACGCAGTATTTT
NA,TRBJ1-5,TRBV19,TRBD1,CASTLTGTGGVGGNQPQHF,TGTGCCAGTACCCTAACCGGGACAGGGGGCGTCGGTGGCAATCAGCCCCAGCATTTT
NA,TRBJ2-3,TRBV9,NA,CASSVAGVGDTQYF,TGTGCCAGCAGCGTAGCGGGAGTAGGAGATACGCAGTATTTT
NA,TRBJ2-1,TRBV28,TRBD2,CASSYSASGMDEQFF,TGTGCCAGCTCATACAGCGCTAGCGGGATGGATGAGCAGTTCTTC
NA,TRBJ2-1,TRBV4-1,TRBD2,CASSQNPAGASPSYNEQFF,TGCGCCAGCAGCCAAAACCCAGCGGGGGCGAGTCCCTCCTACAATGAGCAGTTCTTC
NA,TRBJ2-2,TRBV30,NA,CAWSVGVDTGELFF,TGTGCCTGGAGTGTAGGAGTGGACACCGGGGAGCTGTTTTTT
NA,TRBJ2-7,TRBV29-1,TRBD2,CSVEDRAGGREQYF,TGCAGCGTTGAAGATCGGGCGGGAGGGCGGGAGCAGTACTTC
NA,TRBJ1-1,TRBV4-3,NA,CASSQAERGEKPFF,TGCGCCAGCAGCCAAGCTGAGAGAGGCGAAAAACCTTTCTTT
few,TRBJ1-2,TRBV5-1,TRBD1,CASSNGQGGRDGYTF,TGCGCCAGCAGCAATGGACAGGGGGGGAGAGATGGCTACACCTTC
NA,TRBJ1-2,TRBV2,NA,CASIPETVGSYGYTF,TGTGCCAGCATTCCTGAGACAGTCGGATCCTATGGCTACACCTTC
NA,TRBJ2-7,TRBV5-1,NA,CASRAGLSYEQYF,TGCGCCAGCAGGGCGGGCCTTTCCTACGAGCAGTACTTC